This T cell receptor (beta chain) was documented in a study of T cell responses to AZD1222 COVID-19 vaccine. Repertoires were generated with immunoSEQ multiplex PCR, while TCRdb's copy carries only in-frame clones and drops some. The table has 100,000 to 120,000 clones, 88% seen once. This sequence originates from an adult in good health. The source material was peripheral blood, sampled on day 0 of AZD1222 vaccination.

The CDR3 loop is CASSKNSGGNQPQHF. DNA for the CDR3: TGCGCCAGCAGCAAGAATTCAGGGGGCAATCAGCCCCAGCATTTT. This rearrangement joins TRBV5-1 to TRBJ1-5, with D possibly TRBD1 on 6 matching bases. CDR1 and CDR2 from the germline V gene are SGHRS and YFSETQ. The germline V and J ends were trimmed by 4 bases and 2 bases, with 13 bases remaining between them. This CDR3 contains 15 residues.